These T cell receptor beta chains were read from a single sample in a study of cytomegalovirus exposure and HLA in healthy donors. Generated by immunoSEQ multiplex PCR, the TCRdb table keeps only in-frame clones and is missing some. The sample table includes 75,000 to 85,000 clones. Sequencing input: PBMCs. The receptor source for this set is a man between 50 and 59 years old in good health and CMV-seronegative. CDR3s include the opening cysteine and the closing phenylalanine or tryptophan. Each record gives: V gene, J gene, D gene, CDR3 DNA, CDR3 protein. The D gene is left open where the match is weak.

v_call: TRBV28; j_call: TRBJ2-1; d_call: -; cdr3_nt: TGTGCCAGCAAGCTACAGGGCCGCAATGAGCAGTTCTTC; cdr3_aa: CASKLQGRNEQFF
v_call: TRBV5-1; j_call: TRBJ2-5; d_call: TRBD1; cdr3_nt: TGCGCCAGCAGCTTGGGGGGACAGCAAGAGACCCAGTACTTC; cdr3_aa: CASSLGGQQETQYF
v_call: TRBV5-6; j_call: TRBJ2-4; d_call: -; cdr3_nt: TGTGCCAGCAGCAAACAGGATAACATTCAGTACTTC; cdr3_aa: CASSKQDNIQYF
v_call: TRBV7-9; j_call: TRBJ1-1; d_call: -; cdr3_nt: TGTGCCAGCAGCTGGTACCCCAGACTATTGAACACTGAAGCTTTCTTT; cdr3_aa: CASSWYPRLLNTEAFF
v_call: TRBV7-7; j_call: TRBJ2-3; d_call: -; cdr3_nt: TGTGCTAGCAGCTTATATGAGGTGTCAGATACGCAGTATTTT; cdr3_aa: CASSLYEVSDTQYF
v_call: TRBV29-1; j_call: TRBJ2-5; d_call: -; cdr3_nt: TGCAGCGGACGGCAGGTGGGGGGACCTCAAGAGACCCAGTACTTC; cdr3_aa: CSGRQVGGPQETQYF
v_call: TRBV4-3; j_call: TRBJ1-2; d_call: TRBD1; cdr3_nt: TGCGCCAGCAGCCAGACGTCAGGGGGGCACTATGGCTACACCTTC; cdr3_aa: CASSQTSGGHYGYTF
v_call: TRBV10-1; j_call: TRBJ2-5; d_call: TRBD2; cdr3_nt: TGCGCCAGCAGTGATGAAGCGGGGTCAAGTGAGACCCAGTACTTC; cdr3_aa: CASSDEAGSSETQYF
v_call: TRBV18; j_call: TRBJ1-5; d_call: -; cdr3_nt: TGTGCCAGCTCACCAGACAGTAATCAGCCCCAGCATTTT; cdr3_aa: CASSPDSNQPQHF
v_call: TRBV18; j_call: TRBJ2-1; d_call: -; cdr3_nt: TGTGCCAGCTCACCCATAAGGGGCGGCAATGAGCAGTTCTTC; cdr3_aa: CASSPIRGGNEQFF
v_call: TRBV5-1; j_call: TRBJ2-7; d_call: -; cdr3_nt: TGCGCCAGCACCACAGGGGGGGGGACGAACGAGCAGTACTTC; cdr3_aa: CASTTGGGTNEQYF
v_call: TRBV5-5; j_call: TRBJ2-1; d_call: TRBD1; cdr3_nt: TGTGCCAGCAGCCTGGGACAGGGTTTTGACGTTGAGCAGTTCTTC; cdr3_aa: CASSLGQGFDVEQFF
v_call: TRBV29-1; j_call: TRBJ2-5; d_call: TRBD1; cdr3_nt: TGCAGCGCCGGCCGGGACAGGGGGCAAGAGACCCAGTACTTC; cdr3_aa: CSAGRDRGQETQYF
v_call: TRBV11-2; j_call: TRBJ2-7; d_call: TRBD1; cdr3_nt: TGTGCCAGCAGCTCAGACCCGGGACAGGGTAACAACGAGCAGTACTTC; cdr3_aa: CASSSDPGQGNNEQYF
v_call: TRBV7-2; j_call: TRBJ1-6; d_call: -; cdr3_nt: TGTGCCAGCAGCTTAGGGAGGGGGGGGCAGAGCTCCTATAATTCACCCCTCCACTTT; cdr3_aa: CASSLGRGGQSSYNSPLHF
v_call: TRBV10-3; j_call: TRBJ1-2; d_call: -; cdr3_nt: TGTGCCACCAGCGCCCGACAGGAAAGACGAGGCTATGGCTACACCTTC; cdr3_aa: CATSARQERRGYGYTF
v_call: TRBV6-5; j_call: TRBJ2-7; d_call: TRBD1; cdr3_nt: TGTGCCAGCAGTGGGGACAGTGATTACGAGCAGTACTTC; cdr3_aa: CASSGDSDYEQYF
v_call: TRBV2; j_call: TRBJ2-7; d_call: -; cdr3_nt: TGTGCCAGCAGGAGGGTTTCCTACGAGCAGTACTTC; cdr3_aa: CASRRVSYEQYF
v_call: TRBV5-6; j_call: TRBJ1-1; d_call: -; cdr3_nt: TGTGCCAGCAGCGCCCTCGTCACAGGGTTCATGAACACTGAAGCTTTCTTT; cdr3_aa: CASSALVTGFMNTEAFF
v_call: TRBV19; j_call: TRBJ1-3; d_call: -; cdr3_nt: TGTGCCAGTAGTATCCAGGTGCGCGGAAACACCATATATTTT; cdr3_aa: CASSIQVRGNTIYF
v_call: TRBV5-1; j_call: TRBJ2-7; d_call: TRBD1; cdr3_nt: TGCGCCAGCAGCCCAGGGACAGGCACCTACGAGCAGTACTTC; cdr3_aa: CASSPGTGTYEQYF
v_call: TRBV9; j_call: TRBJ2-7; d_call: -; cdr3_nt: TGTGCCAGCAGCGTAGTTCCATCCTACGAGCAGTACTTC; cdr3_aa: CASSVVPSYEQYF
v_call: TRBV10-3; j_call: TRBJ1-3; d_call: TRBD1; cdr3_nt: TGTGCCATCACCGGGACAGTTTCTGGAAACACCATATATTTT; cdr3_aa: CAITGTVSGNTIYF
v_call: TRBV19; j_call: TRBJ1-4; d_call: -; cdr3_nt: TGTGCCAGTAGGGATCCTAGGACAGCAACTAATGAAAAACTGTTTTTT; cdr3_aa: CASRDPRTATNEKLFF
v_call: TRBV6-1; j_call: TRBJ1-3; d_call: TRBD1; cdr3_nt: TGTGCCAGCAGACAGGGGGCCCAGGACACCATATATTTT; cdr3_aa: CASRQGAQDTIYF
v_call: TRBV28; j_call: TRBJ2-7; d_call: TRBD2; cdr3_nt: TGTGCCAGCAGTTTATTCCCGGGTAGCGGGGGGCCCCCTCTGGGCGAGCAGTACTTC; cdr3_aa: CASSLFPGSGGPPLGEQYF
v_call: TRBV18; j_call: TRBJ2-7; d_call: -; cdr3_nt: TGTGCCAGCTCACCCCGGGAATACGAGCAGTACTTC; cdr3_aa: CASSPREYEQYF
v_call: TRBV15; j_call: TRBJ1-1; d_call: -; cdr3_nt: TGTGCCACCAGCAGACCGGGAGTGAACACTGAAGCTTTCTTT; cdr3_aa: CATSRPGVNTEAFF
v_call: TRBV7-6; j_call: TRBJ2-7; d_call: TRBD1; cdr3_nt: TGTGCCAGCAGCTTAAGGTCCCAGGGGGCTTTAAATGACTACGAGCAGTACTTC; cdr3_aa: CASSLRSQGALNDYEQYF
v_call: TRBV6-1; j_call: TRBJ2-1; d_call: -; cdr3_nt: TGTGCCAGCTCCCACCGGGTTGAGCAGTTCTTC; cdr3_aa: CASSHRVEQFF
v_call: TRBV4-3; j_call: TRBJ2-1; d_call: TRBD2; cdr3_nt: TGCGCCAGCAGCCCTGCTAGCGGGGCATCCTACAATGAGCAGTTCTTC; cdr3_aa: CASSPASGASYNEQFF
v_call: TRBV28; j_call: TRBJ1-6; d_call: TRBD1; cdr3_nt: TGTGCCAGCACTTTACCGACAGGGGGCTATAATTCACCCCTCCACTTT; cdr3_aa: CASTLPTGGYNSPLHF
v_call: TRBV2; j_call: TRBJ2-1; d_call: TRBD2; cdr3_nt: TGTGCCAGCACGGGGGAACTAGCGAGCTACAATGAGCAGTTCTTC; cdr3_aa: CASTGELASYNEQFF
v_call: TRBV9; j_call: TRBJ1-1; d_call: TRBD1; cdr3_nt: TGTGCCAGCAGCGTTTATGGGACAGGTGAAGCTTTCTTT; cdr3_aa: CASSVYGTGEAFF
v_call: TRBV28; j_call: TRBJ2-2; d_call: -; cdr3_nt: TGTGCCAGCCGTCGGGGGGCGAGGGAGCTGTTTTTT; cdr3_aa: CASRRGARELFF
v_call: TRBV7-9; j_call: TRBJ1-2; d_call: -; cdr3_nt: TGTGCCAGCAGCTTAGTTGGGGGCGGCGGCTACACCTTC; cdr3_aa: CASSLVGGGGYTF
v_call: TRBV19; j_call: TRBJ2-7; d_call: TRBD2; cdr3_nt: TGTGCCAGTAGTTTGACGAGGCGGGGGGAGCAGTACTTC; cdr3_aa: CASSLTRRGEQYF
v_call: TRBV14; j_call: TRBJ2-7; d_call: -; cdr3_nt: TGTGCCAGCAGCCAAGATCCGGCCGGGGTCCTCCACGAGCAGTACTTC; cdr3_aa: CASSQDPAGVLHEQYF
v_call: TRBV7-9; j_call: TRBJ2-3; d_call: TRBD1; cdr3_nt: TGTGCCAGCAGCTTGACAGGGGATACGCAGTATTTT; cdr3_aa: CASSLTGDTQYF
v_call: TRBV6-5; j_call: TRBJ2-5; d_call: -; cdr3_nt: TGTGCCAGCAGCCAGGGAGAGACCCAGTACTTC; cdr3_aa: CASSQGETQYF
v_call: TRBV7-9; j_call: TRBJ1-2; d_call: -; cdr3_nt: TGTGCCAGCAGCGTACAGAGCTATGGCTACACCTTC; cdr3_aa: CASSVQSYGYTF
v_call: TRBV19; j_call: TRBJ2-3; d_call: -; cdr3_nt: TGTGCCAGTAACCGACAGACTAGCACAGATACGCAGTATTTT; cdr3_aa: CASNRQTSTDTQYF
v_call: TRBV5-6; j_call: TRBJ2-1; d_call: -; cdr3_nt: TGTGCCAGCAGCTTGGGGCTGAATGAGCAGTTCTTC; cdr3_aa: CASSLGLNEQFF
v_call: TRBV5-1; j_call: TRBJ2-3; d_call: TRBD2; cdr3_nt: TGCGCCAGCAGCTTGGTGGGTAGCGGGGGTTCCACAGATACGCAGTATTTT; cdr3_aa: CASSLVGSGGSTDTQYF
v_call: TRBV11-2; j_call: TRBJ1-5; d_call: -; cdr3_nt: TGTGCCAGCAGCTTAGGGGCAGGGTGGAATCAGCCCCAGCATTTT; cdr3_aa: CASSLGAGWNQPQHF
v_call: TRBV7-7; j_call: TRBJ2-5; d_call: -; cdr3_nt: TGTGCTAGCAGCTTAGCGGCGGGACCGCAAGAGACCCAGTACTTC; cdr3_aa: CASSLAAGPQETQYF
v_call: TRBV7-9; j_call: TRBJ2-7; d_call: -; cdr3_nt: TGTGCCAGCAGCTTAGCGGGGCAAGGCTACGAGCAGTACTTC; cdr3_aa: CASSLAGQGYEQYF
v_call: TRBV18; j_call: TRBJ1-5; d_call: TRBD1; cdr3_nt: TGTGCCAGCTCACGAGGACAGGCGGTGCTTCAGCCCCAGCATTTT; cdr3_aa: CASSRGQAVLQPQHF
v_call: TRBV5-6; j_call: TRBJ2-1; d_call: -; cdr3_nt: TGTGCCAGCAGCCGTGGCCCCAACAATGAGCAGTTCTTC; cdr3_aa: CASSRGPNNEQFF
v_call: TRBV7-8; j_call: TRBJ1-1; d_call: TRBD1; cdr3_nt: TGTGCCAGCAGGACTACAGGGGGCGAAGGCACTGAAGCTTTCTTT; cdr3_aa: CASRTTGGEGTEAFF
v_call: TRBV7-9; j_call: TRBJ1-1; d_call: -; cdr3_nt: TGTGCCAGCAGCCACCCTAGAACTGAAGCTTTCTTT; cdr3_aa: CASSHPRTEAFF
v_call: TRBV7-6; j_call: TRBJ1-2; d_call: -; cdr3_nt: TGTGCCAGCAGCCCCCCACAGGGCCCACCCCCTAACTATGGCTACACCTTC; cdr3_aa: CASSPPQGPPPNYGYTF
v_call: TRBV7-3; j_call: TRBJ1-1; d_call: -; cdr3_nt: TGTGCCAGCAGTCAGACTGGCAACACTGAAGCTTTCTTT; cdr3_aa: CASSQTGNTEAFF
v_call: TRBV30; j_call: TRBJ2-7; d_call: -; cdr3_nt: TGTGCCTGGAGTGTAGTCGGGGGTTCGTCCTACGAGCAGTACTTC; cdr3_aa: CAWSVVGGSSYEQYF
v_call: TRBV28; j_call: TRBJ2-7; d_call: TRBD2; cdr3_nt: TGTGCCAGCAGTTTAGGCGAACCGGGACTAGCGGTTTACGAGCAGTACTTC; cdr3_aa: CASSLGEPGLAVYEQYF
v_call: TRBV20-1; j_call: TRBJ1-2; d_call: -; cdr3_nt: TGCAGTGCTAGAACCCCCGCGGGCTACACCTTC; cdr3_aa: CSARTPAGYTF
v_call: TRBV7-3; j_call: TRBJ2-1; d_call: -; cdr3_nt: TGTGCCAGCAGCCCGTACGGGGGTTTCGATGAGCAGTTCTTC; cdr3_aa: CASSPYGGFDEQFF
v_call: TRBV9; j_call: TRBJ2-1; d_call: -; cdr3_nt: TGTGCCAGCAGCGCTGGGGGGGGGCTAATTTACAATGAGCAGTTCTTC; cdr3_aa: CASSAGGGLIYNEQFF
v_call: TRBV11-1; j_call: TRBJ2-7; d_call: -; cdr3_nt: TGTGCCAGCAGCTTAGGCCCCCAGCAGGGTAGCCTCTACGAGCAGTACTTC; cdr3_aa: CASSLGPQQGSLYEQYF